The 8 T cell receptor beta chains listed next were all sequenced from one sample in a study of blood T cell repertoires in COVID-19. Data came from immunoSEQ multiplex PCR; TCRdb stores just in-frame clones and leaves some out. The table has approximately 290,000 clones, around nine tenths seen once. The source material was peripheral blood. The source of these receptors is a man aged 25 to 45 with acute or convalescent COVID-19.

V gene TRBV30 combines with J gene TRBJ1-2, with 10 positions matching TRBD1. The CDR3 is made up of 16 amino acids. The V segment lost 0 bases and the J segment 8 bases; nucleotides outside the gene matches: 12. Germline V gene data show CDR1 as GTSNPN and CDR2 as SVGIG (reference sequence). This CDR3 is CAWSVGNTGTGDGYTF. The CDR3 DNA reads as TGTGCCTGGAGTGTTGGGAACACCGGGACAGGGGACGGCTACACCTTC.

The V gene is TRBV19, the J gene TRBJ1-1, with 7 bases lining up with TRBD1. V was pared by 3 bases and J by 7 bases, with 8 bases of the junction left unmatched. The CDR3 covers 14 residues. Germline V gene sequence: CDR1 LNHDA, CDR2 SQIVND (reference sequence). The CDR3 nucleotides are TGTGCCAGTAGTATGTGGGCCCACAGGGGTGAAGCTTTCTTT. It is translated as CASSMWAHRGEAFF.

The J gene is TRBJ1-2, the V gene TRBV7-2, with 10 positions matching TRBD1. Germline assignment: CDR1 SGHTA and CDR2 FQGNSA. The V gene end was trimmed by 5 bases and the J gene end by 8 bases; junction bases not matched to a gene: 8. The CDR3 covers 14 residues. The CDR3 nucleotides read TGTGCCAGCAGCCCGGGACAGGGGCCGGAGGGCTACACCTTC. It translates to CASSPGQGPEGYTF. The full variable domain, its missing parts supplied by reference TRBV7-2 and TRBJ1-2, is GAGVSQSPSNKVTEKGKDVELRCDPISGHTALYWYRQSLGQGLEFLIYFQGNSAPDKSGLPSDRFSAERTGGSVSTLTIQRTQQEDSAVYLCASSPGQGPEGYTFGSGTRLTVV.

Comment on this clone: Other nucleotide sequences in the sample specify the same CDR3. The V gene is TRBV7-3, the J gene TRBJ2-1, with D tentatively TRBD1 (5 bases). This CDR3 contains 15 residues. V lost 0 bases and J 1 base, leaving 7 bases between the germline ends. Per the germline V gene, CDR1 is SGHTA and CDR2 is FQGTGA. The CDR3 nucleotides are TGTGCCAGCAGCTTAACAGGGGATTCCTACAATGAGCAGTTCTTC. It is translated as CASSLTGDSYNEQFF. Full variable domain (remainder filled in from reference TRBV7-3 and TRBJ2-1): GAGVSQTPSNKVTEKGKYVELRCDPISGHTALYWYRQSLGQGPEFLIYFQGTGAADDSGLPNDRFFAVRPEGSVSTLKIQRTERGDSAVYLCASSLTGDSYNEQFFGPGTRLTVL.

V is TRBV7-8 and J is TRBJ2-7, with TRBD1 matching 7 bases. Trimming cost V 5 bases and J 0 bases; bases outside gene matches: 7. CDR1 is SGHVS and CDR2 is FQNEAQ in the germline V gene. The CDR3 spans 15 residues. CDR3 nucleotides: TGTGCCAGCAGCCAGATCTGGACAGGCTCCTACGAGCAGTACTTC. Its translation is CASSQIWTGSYEQYF.

V is TRBV18 and J is TRBJ2-5; D remains unclear. From germline, CDR1 is KGHSH and CDR2 LQKENI. The CDR3 sequence is 12 residues long. V was pared by 2 bases and J by 2 bases, with 3 bases between. CDR3 loop: CASSPVQETQYF. In nucleotides, the CDR3 is TGTGCCAGCTCACCAGTACAAGAGACCCAGTACTTC.

This chain connects TRBV2 to TRBJ1-5; 7 bases are shared with TRBD1. Germline V gene data show CDR1 as SNHLY and CDR2 as FYNNEI. V gave up 6 bases and J gave up 5 bases; unmatched junction bases: 4. CDR3 length: 13 residues. CDR3 nucleotides: TGTGCCAGCAGAAGACAGGGCGATCAGCCCCAGCATTTT. Translated, it gives CASRRQGDQPQHF.

The rearrangement joins TRBV13 to TRBJ1-2; the match to TRBD1 covers 8 bases. The germline V gene has CDR1 PRHDT and CDR2 FYEKMQ (reference sequence). V trimming: 4 bases; J trimming: 7 bases; junction bases outside the gene matches: 8. The CDR3 length is 14 residues. CDR3 region: CASSSRQGWSGYTF. The CDR3 nucleotides read TGTGCCAGCAGCTCGCGACAGGGGTGGAGTGGCTACACCTTC.